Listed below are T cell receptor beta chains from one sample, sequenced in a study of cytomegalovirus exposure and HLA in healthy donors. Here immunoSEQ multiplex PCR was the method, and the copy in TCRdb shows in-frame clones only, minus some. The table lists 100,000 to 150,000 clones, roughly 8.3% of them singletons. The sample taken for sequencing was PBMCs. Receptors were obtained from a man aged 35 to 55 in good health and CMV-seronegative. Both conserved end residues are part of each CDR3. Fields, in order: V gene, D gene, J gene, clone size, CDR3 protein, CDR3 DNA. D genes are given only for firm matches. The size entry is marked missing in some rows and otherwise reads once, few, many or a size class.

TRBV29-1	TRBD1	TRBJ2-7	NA	CSVGQGANEQYF	TGCAGCGTGGGACAGGGGGCTAATGAGCAGTACTTC
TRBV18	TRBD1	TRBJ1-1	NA	CASSRDRVDELGAFF	TGTGCCAGCTCACGGGACAGGGTGGATGAACTGGGAGCTTTCTTT
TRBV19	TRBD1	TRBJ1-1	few	CASSGTANTEAFF	TGTGCCAGTAGTGGGACAGCCAACACTGAAGCTTTCTTT
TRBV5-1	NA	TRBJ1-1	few	CASSLQMNTEAFF	TGCGCCAGCAGCTTGCAGATGAACACTGAAGCTTTCTTT
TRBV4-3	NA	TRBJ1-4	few	CASSQGRTPTNEKLFF	TGCGCCAGCAGCCAGGGCAGGACTCCAACTAATGAAAAACTGTTTTTT
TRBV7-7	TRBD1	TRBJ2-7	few	CAGAGTGGIYEQYF	TGTGCCGGTGCCGGGACAGGGGGTATCTACGAGCAGTACTTC
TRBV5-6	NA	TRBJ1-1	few	CASRIGQGYMNTEAFF	TGTGCCAGCAGAATAGGGCAGGGATACATGAACACTGAAGCTTTCTTT
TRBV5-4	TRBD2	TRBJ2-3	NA	CASSLGLAGEDTQYF	TGTGCCAGCAGCTTGGGTTTAGCGGGGGAAGATACGCAGTATTTT
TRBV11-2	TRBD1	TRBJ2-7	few	CASSSWTGGTYEQYF	TGTGCCAGCAGCTCCTGGACAGGGGGGACCTACGAGCAGTACTTC
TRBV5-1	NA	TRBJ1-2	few	CASSLNGDYGYTF	TGCGCCAGCAGCTTGAACGGGGACTATGGCTACACCTTC
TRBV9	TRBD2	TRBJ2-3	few	CASSRAGTTTDTQYF	TGTGCCAGCAGCAGGGCCGGGACTACCACAGATACGCAGTATTTT
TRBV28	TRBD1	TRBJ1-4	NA	CASSRGTGGASEKLFF	TGTGCCAGCAGCCGAGGGACAGGGGGCGCGAGTGAAAAACTGTTTTTT
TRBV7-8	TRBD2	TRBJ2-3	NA	CASSYPEASGGDTQYF	TGTGCCAGCAGCTACCCCGAGGCTAGCGGAGGAGATACGCAGTATTTT
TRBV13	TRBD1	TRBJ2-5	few	CASSPRDRTGWETQYF	TGTGCCAGCAGCCCCCGCGATCGGACAGGTTGGGAGACCCAGTACTTC
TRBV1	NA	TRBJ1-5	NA	CTRGPGLDNQPQHF	TGCACCAGAGGCCCAGGGCTAGACAATCAGCCCCAGCATTTT
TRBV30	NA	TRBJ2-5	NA	CAWSWGRETQYF	TGTGCCTGGAGCTGGGGGCGGGAGACCCAGTACTTC
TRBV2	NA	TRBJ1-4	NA	CASSEALRVDEKLFF	TGTGCCAGCAGTGAAGCGCTCAGGGTGGATGAAAAACTGTTTTTT
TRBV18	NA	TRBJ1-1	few	CASSDKRGTEAFF	TGTGCCAGCTCGGACAAGCGAGGCACTGAAGCTTTCTTT
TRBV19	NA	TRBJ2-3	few	CASSIGQDLDTQYF	TGTGCCAGTAGTATAGGACAGGACTTAGATACGCAGTATTTT
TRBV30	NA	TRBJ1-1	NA	CAWKRQGRNTEAFF	TGTGCCTGGAAACGGCAGGGGAGGAACACTGAAGCTTTCTTT
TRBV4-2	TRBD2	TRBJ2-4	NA	CASSQVAGSKNIQYF	TGTGCCAGCAGCCAAGTAGCGGGGTCAAAAAACATTCAGTACTTC
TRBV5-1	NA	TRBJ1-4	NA	CASSSEGNEKLFF	TGCGCCAGCAGCTCGGAGGGTAATGAAAAACTGTTTTTT
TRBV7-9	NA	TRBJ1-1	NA	CASSKQGYDTEAFF	TGTGCCAGCAGCAAACAGGGATATGACACTGAAGCTTTCTTT